These 5 T cell receptor beta chains came from one sample sequenced in a study of blood T cell repertoires in COVID-19. This table comes from immunoSEQ multiplex PCR, and its TCRdb copy is limited to in-frame clones, with some not included. The table lists fewer than 500,000 clones, about 85% of them singletons. Sequenced input: PBMCs or T cells enriched from blood (not recorded which). These receptors were obtained from a young woman with acute COVID-19.

This rearrangement joins TRBV4-2 to TRBJ2-7, with 13 bases that match TRBD2. This CDR3 spans 15 amino acids. Per germline, CDR1 LGHNA and CDR2 YNFKEQ. V lost 0 bases to trimming and J lost 12 bases; unmatched junction nucleotides: 8. The DNA for the CDR3 is TGTGCCAGCAGCCAAGATGTTACTAGCGGGGGGGTGCTGTACTTC. This gives the protein CASSQDVTSGGVLYF.

This clone occurred once. CDR3 protein: CASSADSPETQYF. In DNA, the CDR3 is TGTGCCAGCAGTGCGGATAGCCCAGAGACCCAGTACTTC. The chain couples TRBV2 to TRBJ2-5; D remains unclear. Germline loops: CDR1 SNHLY, CDR2 FYNNEI. The CDR3 is made up of 13 amino acids. Trimming took 4 bases from V and 4 from J, leaving 10 bases between them.

This chain uses TRBV7-8 with TRBJ1-5, with a tentative D call TRBD1 (6 bases). Trimming stripped 5 bases from V and 5 bases from J, with 10 bases between. Germline V gene sequence: CDR1 SGHVS, CDR2 FQNEAQ. This CDR3 contains 13 residues. The CDR3, as DNA: TGTGCCAGCAGCAATCCAGGGGATCAGCCCCAGCATTTT. The encoded protein is CASSNPGDQPQHF.

The chain is built from TRBV24-1 and TRBJ2-2, with TRBD2 matching 7 bases. The CDR3 length is 15 residues. The ends lost 8 bases at V and 1 base at J; junction bases unmatched: 6. CDR1 is KGHDR, CDR2 SFDVKD, per germline. Here the CDR3 reads CATTSGGRNTGELFF. DNA for the CDR3: TGTGCCACCACGTCGGGAGGTCGGAACACCGGGGAGCTGTTTTTT.

The rearrangement links TRBV5-6 to TRBJ2-4, with D tentatively TRBD2 (5 bases). Germline V gene sequence: CDR1 SGHDT, CDR2 YYEEEE. With 0 bases removed from V and 6 bases from J, the gap between germline ends came to 19 bases. The CDR3 length is 17 residues. The CDR3 sequence: CASSLGRGYGLLNIQYF. The CDR3 region has the DNA TGTGCCAGCAGCTTGGGTAGAGGGTATGGGTTGTTAAACATTCAGTACTTC. Full variable domain (remainder filled in from reference TRBV5-6 and TRBJ2-4): DAGVTQSPTHLIKTRGQQVTLRCSPKSGHDTVSWYQQALGQGPQFIFQYYEEEERQRGNFPDRFSGHQFPNYSSELNVNALLLGDSALYLCASSLGRGYGLLNIQYFGAGTRLSVL.